One sample yielded the 28 T cell receptor beta chains listed below, sequenced in a study of cytomegalovirus exposure and HLA in healthy donors. The PCR made use of 60 Vbeta and 13 Jbeta primers. The method was immunoSEQ multiplex PCR; TCRdb's version includes in-frame clones alone and lacks a portion of them. The sample has approximately 150,000 clones, roughly 82% seen once. The sample consisted of PBMCs. All receptors derive from a man younger than 35 in good health and CMV-seropositive.

The V call is TRBV28, the J call TRBJ2-3; tentatively, D is TRBD2 (7 bases). With 2 bases removed from V and 2 bases from J, the gap between germline ends came to 14 bases. This CDR3 is built from 16 residues. Germline V gene lookup returns CDR1 MDHEN and CDR2 SYDVKM. The CDR3 here is CASSLRGAALTDTQYF. DNA for the CDR3: TGTGCCAGCAGTTTACGGGGGGCGGCTCTCACAGATACGCAGTATTTT.

This clone was observed a single time. The CDR3: CASSPGRTGDSSGYTF. Written as DNA, the CDR3 is TGTGCCAGCAGCCCCGGGAGGACAGGGGATAGTTCTGGCTACACCTTC. V is TRBV6-6 and J is TRBJ1-2; 9 nucleotides align to TRBD1. Germline CDR1 MNHNY, CDR2 SVGAGI (reference sequence). With V trimmed by 6 bases and J by 7 bases, 15 bases remained unmatched. The CDR3 extends over 16 amino acids.

The chain recombines TRBV9 with TRBJ2-5; D not resolved. The V end was cut by 0 bases, the J end by 3 bases, with 9 bases between. CDR3 size: 14 residues. Looked up from germline, CDR1 is SGDLS and CDR2 is YYNGEE. CDR3 DNA sequence: TGTGCCAGCAGCGTAGGGGCTATCGAAGAGACCCAGTACTTC. Translating gives CASSVGAIEETQYF.

The sample holds a few counts of this clone. J is TRBJ1-4 and V is TRBV5-1; D uncertain. The CDR3 consists of 14 residues. From germline, CDR1 is SGHRS and CDR2 YFSETQ. Trimming took off 0 bases at V and 8 bases at J, with 11 bases between the two ends. As DNA, the CDR3 is TGCGCCAGCAGCTTGGCAGCAGGAGGCGAAAAACTGTTTTTT. Its translation: CASSLAAGGEKLFF.

The V and J genes are TRBV2 and TRBJ2-2; 16 bases match TRBD2. The CDR3 loop spans 17 amino acids. J lost 5 bases, V lost 1 base, and 1 base had no gene match. From germline, CDR1 is SNHLY and CDR2 FYNNEI. DNA for the CDR3: TGTGCCAGCAGTGAAGGGGGACTAGCGGGAGGGACCGGGGAGCTGTTTTTT. Its protein product is CASSEGGLAGGTGELFF.

The V call is TRBV18, the J call TRBJ2-2, with 7 bases identical to TRBD1. With V trimmed by 3 bases and J by 5 bases, 6 bases remained unmatched. From germline, CDR1 is KGHSH and CDR2 LQKENI. CDR3 length: 15 amino acids. In DNA form, the CDR3 reads TGTGCCAGCTCACCGACACAGGGGCTAACCGGGGAGCTGTTTTTT. Its translation: CASSPTQGLTGELFF. Combining the CDR3 with reference TRBV18 and TRBJ2-2 gives the whole variable domain NAGVMQNPRHLVRRRGQEARLRCSPMKGHSHVYWYRQLPEEGLKFMVYLQKENIIDESGMPKERFSAEFPKEGPSILRIQQVVRGDSAAYFCASSPTQGLTGELFFGEGSRLTVL.

This chain links TRBV28 with TRBJ1-5; perhaps TRBD1 as D (5 bases). The CDR3 spans 15 residues. CDR1 MDHEN and CDR2 SYDVKM come from the germline V gene. The V end was cut by 3 bases, the J end by 0 bases, with 9 bases between. This chain's CDR3 is CASSFWGDSNQPQHF. The CDR3 nucleotides read TGTGCCAGCAGTTTTTGGGGGGATAGCAATCAGCCCCAGCATTTT.

The CDR3 here is CASSPTGMGANVLTF. The CDR3 DNA sequence: TGTGCCAGCAGCCCTACAGGGATGGGGGCCAACGTCCTGACTTTC. The rearrangement uses TRBV7-6 and TRBJ2-6; weak D call: TRBD1 (6 bases). The CDR3 length is 15 residues. Germline V gene sequence: CDR1 SGHVS, CDR2 FNYEAQ. V was pared by 5 bases and J by 4 bases, with 12 bases between.

As for this clone: Other DNA sequences in the sample encode the same CDR3. The chain joins TRBV7-8 to TRBJ2-2, with 8 bases identical to TRBD1. Looked up from germline, CDR1 is SGHVS and CDR2 is FQNEAQ. The CDR3 has 13 amino acids. The junction had 4 bases not matched to a gene; V was cut back by 8 bases and J by 5 bases. The CDR3 here is CASLGQDTGELFF. The CDR3 nucleotides are TGTGCCAGCCTGGGACAGGATACCGGGGAGCTGTTTTTT.

The V call is TRBV5-1, the J call TRBJ2-1, with 7 bases identical to TRBD2. The CDR3 sequence is 16 residues long. V shed 2 bases, J shed 0 bases, and the junction held 5 bases outside the gene matches. CDR1 SGHRS and CDR2 YFSETQ come from the germline V gene. The DNA for the CDR3 is TGCGCCAGCAGCTTCCTCGGGAGGATCTCCTACAATGAGCAGTTCTTC. Its protein product is CASSFLGRISYNEQFF. Using reference TRBV5-1 and TRBJ2-1 for the parts outside the CDR3, the full variable domain is KAGVTQTPRYLIKTRGQQVTLSCSPISGHRSVSWYQQTPGQGLQFLFEYFSETQRNKGNFPGRFSGRQFSNSRSEMNVSTLELGDSALYLCASSFLGRISYNEQFFGPGTRLTVL.

Turning to this clone: This CDR3 is also generated by other DNA sequences in the sample. This chain connects TRBV6-5 to TRBJ1-1; D gene uncertain. Germline CDR1 is MNHEY and CDR2 is SVGAGI. Between the trimmed V and J ends, which lost 2 bases and 0 bases, there was a span of 4 bases. This CDR3 contains 13 residues. Here the CDR3 reads CASSYRVNTEAFF. The CDR3 DNA sequence: TGTGCCAGCAGTTACAGAGTGAACACTGAAGCTTTCTTT.

V gene TRBV2 combines with J gene TRBJ2-3; tentative D call: TRBD1 (5 bases). This CDR3 spans 13 amino acids. V was clipped by 6 bases and J by 2 bases, with 9 bases between them. The germline V gene encodes CDR1 SNHLY and CDR2 FYNNEI. CDR3 protein: CASSRVDTDTQYF. CDR3 coding DNA: TGTGCCAGCAGCAGGGTCGACACAGATACGCAGTATTTT. Based on the CDR3 plus reference TRBV2 and TRBJ2-3, the full variable domain is EPEVTQTPSHQVTQMGQEVILRCVPISNHLYFYWYRQILGQKVEFLVSFYNNEISEKSEIFDDQFSVERPDGSNFTLKIRSTKLEDSAMYFCASSRVDTDTQYFGPGTRLTVL.

The chain recombines TRBV9 with TRBJ2-7; D is perhaps TRBD1 (5 bases). Trimming cost V 0 bases and J 2 bases, with 12 bases left between them. The CDR3 spans 15 residues. Germline lookup yields CDR1 SGDLS and CDR2 YYNGEE. The CDR3 loop is CASSVGWQGTYEQYF. In DNA form, the CDR3 reads TGTGCCAGCAGCGTAGGATGGCAGGGAACCTACGAGCAGTACTTC.

The chain couples TRBV6-5 to TRBJ2-1; D might be TRBD2 (6 bases). CDR1 is MNHEY and CDR2 is SVGAGI in the germline V gene. The CDR3 spans 16 residues. Trimming removed 0 bases at V and 2 bases at J, with 11 bases between. The CDR3 reads CASSYSIQRAYNEQFF. CDR3 DNA sequence: TGTGCCAGCAGTTACTCGATACAGCGGGCCTACAATGAGCAGTTCTTC.

This sequence joins TRBV6-1 and TRBJ2-7; D is ambiguous. Germline loops: CDR1 MNHNS, CDR2 SASEGT. This CDR3 has 12 amino acids. Trimming removed 1 base at V and 2 bases at J, with 3 bases between. This CDR3 reads CASSEVTYEQYF. In DNA form, the CDR3 reads TGTGCCAGCAGTGAAGTCACCTACGAGCAGTACTTC.

This clone was seen only a few times. The genes are TRBV7-9 and TRBJ2-2; D is unresolved. Germline V gene lookup returns CDR1 SEHNR and CDR2 FQNEAQ (reference sequence). Trimming shortened V by 2 bases and J by 2 bases, and 3 bases separated the two germline ends. The CDR3 loop spans 13 amino acids. CDR3 protein: CASSLLNTGELFF. In DNA form, the CDR3 reads TGTGCCAGCAGCTTATTAAACACCGGGGAGCTGTTTTTT. The full variable domain, rest sourced from reference TRBV7-9 and TRBJ2-2, is DTGVSQNPRHKITKRGQNVTFRCDPISEHNRLYWYRQTLGQGPEFLTYFQNEAQLEKSRLLSDRFSAERPKGSFSTLEIQRTEQGDSAMYLCASSLLNTGELFFGEGSRLTVL.

The V call is TRBV2, the J call TRBJ1-2; D gene uncertain. V shed 7 bases and J shed 2 bases, with 11 bases lying between them. Germline V gives CDR1 SNHLY, CDR2 FYNNEI. The CDR3 has 13 residues. The CDR3 spells CASIGLENYGYTF. The CDR3 bases are TGTGCCAGCATCGGTCTAGAGAACTATGGCTACACCTTC.

This chain links TRBV5-1 with TRBJ1-1; D not resolved. Trimming shortened V by 2 bases and J by 3 bases, and 20 bases separated the two germline ends. CDR1 is SGHRS, CDR2 YFSETQ, per germline. CDR3 size: 17 residues. The CDR3 region has the DNA TGCGCCAGCAGCTTTCCCCTTATCGGGAAAACGGACACTGAAGCTTTCTTT. Its protein is CASSFPLIGKTDTEAFF.

J is TRBJ2-7 and V is TRBV10-1; 9 nucleotides line up with TRBD1. Germline V gene lookup returns CDR1 WNHNN and CDR2 SYGVQD (reference sequence). After removal of 6 bases from V and 4 bases from J, the junction contained 13 bases not matched to a gene. The CDR3 runs 16 residues. The CDR3 is CASSPGTGRLGYEQYF. DNA of the CDR3: TGCGCCAGCAGCCCCGGGACAGGGAGATTGGGTTACGAGCAGTACTTC.

V and J are TRBV30 and TRBJ2-3, with 10 bases that match TRBD2. The V and J ends lost 5 bases and 8 bases, in that order; junction bases with no gene match: 25. The germline V gene encodes CDR1 GTSNPN and CDR2 SVGIG (reference sequence). This CDR3 is 19 amino acids long. The DNA of the CDR3 is TGTGCCTGGGGAGCGTCTTATAGGGGGTCGAGGACTAGCGGCGTTACGCAGTATTTT. It specifies CAWGASYRGSRTSGVTQYF.

The chain joins TRBV4-1 to TRBJ1-1; weak D call: TRBD1 (6 bases). Germline V gives CDR1 MGHRA, CDR2 YSYEKL. Trimming shortened V by 5 bases and J by 5 bases, and 18 bases separated the two germline ends. The CDR3 runs 15 residues. Here the CDR3 reads CASSTRTPRGTEAFF. CDR3 DNA sequence: TGCGCCAGCAGCACTCGGACGCCTAGGGGGACTGAAGCTTTCTTT.

The chain employs TRBV19 and TRBJ1-4; 10 positions match TRBD1. This CDR3 is built from 15 residues. V lost 5 bases to trimming and J lost 9 bases; unmatched junction nucleotides: 9. The germline CDR1 and CDR2 sequences are LNHDA and SQIVND (reference sequence). CDR3 sequence: CASSLTGTGDKKLFF. As DNA, the CDR3 is TGTGCCAGTAGTTTGACCGGGACAGGGGACAAAAAACTGTTTTTT. The complete variable domain, with remaining parts taken from reference TRBV19 and TRBJ1-4, reads DGGITQSPKYLFRKEGQNVTLSCEQNLNHDAMYWYRQDPGQGLRLIYYSQIVNDFQKGDIAEGYSVSREKKESFPLTVTSAQKNPTAFYLCASSLTGTGDKKLFFGSGTQLSVL.

Comments on this clone: Other DNA sequences in this sample translate to the same CDR3. The DNA for the CDR3 is TGTGCCAGCAGCTTAGGATCGGGCTCCTACGAGCAGTACTTC. It codes for CASSLGSGSYEQYF. This chain uses TRBV7-6 with TRBJ2-7; no definite D call. The CDR3 totals 14 residues. Germline V gene lookup returns CDR1 SGHVS and CDR2 FNYEAQ. Trimming shortened V by 1 base and J by 0 bases, and 7 bases separated the two germline ends.

The chain employs TRBV6-1 and TRBJ1-2; D is ambiguous. This CDR3 is built from 14 residues. Per germline, CDR1 MNHNS and CDR2 SASEGT. The ends were cut back, 6 bases at V and 6 bases at J, with 17 bases in the middle. The CDR3 sequence is CASSSTLTRDGYTF. CDR3 DNA: TGTGCCAGCAGCTCGACCCTAACGAGGGATGGCTACACCTTC.

V gene TRBV18 combines with J gene TRBJ1-1, with 9 bases identical to TRBD1. CDR3 length: 15 amino acids. The V segment lost 3 bases and the J segment 2 bases; nucleotides outside the gene matches: 4. From germline, CDR1 is KGHSH and CDR2 LQKENI. The CDR3, as DNA: TGTGCCAGCTCACCTGGGACAGGGTCTAACACTGAAGCTTTCTTT. Its protein product is CASSPGTGSNTEAFF.

The chain uses TRBV10-3 and TRBJ1-3, with D unclear. The CDR3 spans 12 residues. V lost 8 bases and J 11 bases, leaving 16 bases between the germline ends. Looked up from germline, CDR1 is ENHRY and CDR2 is SYGVKD. CDR3 DNA: TGTGCCATCGGAACAGCTCCTGGGTCCATATATTTT. Its translation is CAIGTAPGSIYF.

The V call is TRBV14, the J call TRBJ2-7, with a weak D call TRBD1 (5 bases). Germline values: CDR1 SGHDN, CDR2 FVKESK. Trimming removed 2 bases from V and 0 bases from J, with 14 bases in between. This CDR3 comprises 16 residues. Here the CDR3 reads CASSQLQKGFSYEQYF. In DNA, the CDR3 is TGTGCCAGCAGCCAACTACAAAAGGGGTTCTCCTACGAGCAGTACTTC.

The rearrangement links TRBV6-1 to TRBJ1-5, with D perhaps TRBD1 (5 bases). This CDR3 region has 15 residues. V was cut by 5 bases and J by 4 bases, with 15 bases left in between. Germline V gene sequence: CDR1 MNHNS, CDR2 SASEGT. Written as DNA, the CDR3 is TGTGCCAGCAGTAGCCATAGACAGATAAATCAGCCCCAGCATTTT. It specifies CASSSHRQINQPQHF.